The clone carrying this T cell receptor beta chain was counted a few times. This record belongs to a study of T cells after yellow fever vaccination. Turning to the study itself: Some fractions had low cell numbers, and these were prepared with SMART-Seq v4 Ultra Low Input.

MiXCR, applied by TCRdb to the 5' RACE reads, yields one record per CDR3 protein. Among roughly 340,000 distinct CDR3 sequences listed, 8.7% were seen once. The germline V gene encodes CDR1 SGHVS and CDR2 FNYEAQ. V lost 5 bases, J lost 2 bases, and 9 bases lay in between. The CDR3 covers 13 residues. The TCR was taken from a man aged 18 to 30 who received the YFV17D yellow fever vaccine. The V gene is TRBV7-6, the J gene TRBJ1-2; D gene uncertain. This specimen was PBMCs, taken on the day of the first yellow fever vaccination. Here the CDR3 DNA reads TGTGCCAGCAGCCACACGCCGAACTATGGCTACACCTTC. This codes for CASSHTPNYGYTF.